This T cell receptor (beta chain) was retrieved from a study of OX40 agonist ivuxolimab in advanced cancers. The CDR3 sequence is 11 residues long. Trimming removed 5 bases from V and 2 bases from J, with 2 bases in between. Per germline, CDR1 LNHDA and CDR2 SQIVND (reference sequence). TCRdb's copy holds only in-frame clones and misses some; the assay was immunoSEQ multiplex PCR. The sample contains roughly 48,000 clones, 70% to 90% of which appear only once. This TCR came from an adult with an advanced solid tumor such as melanoma, head and neck, liver or kidney cancer. Here the sequenced sample was CD4+ or CD8+ T cells sorted from blood, taken in a trial of the OX40 agonist ivuxolimab. The J gene is TRBJ2-3, the V gene TRBV19; D unresolved. The CDR3 loop is CASSDTDTQYF. In nucleotides, the CDR3 is TGTGCCAGTAGTGACACAGATACGCAGTATTTT.